This T cell receptor (beta chain) derives from a study of blood T cell repertoires in COVID-19. Study background: There were acute and convalescent COVID-19 samples, and they came from the United States, Italy and Spain.

Study processing details: Amplification of reference gene primers provided the estimated nucleated cell counts. Generated by immunoSEQ multiplex PCR, the TCRdb table keeps only in-frame clones and is missing some. That table supplies the V and J calls and clone size; D and trimming were determined from the DNA. The data hold tens of thousands of clones, with 90% observed a single time. The V gene's germline CDR1 is SGHDT and CDR2 YYEEEE. The CDR3 is 18 residues long. The junction had 11 bases not matched to a gene; V was cut back by 2 bases and J by 1 base. The sequence was collected from a man in his forties or fifties with COVID-19, enrolled during active disease. The rearrangement joins TRBV5-6 to TRBJ2-2; TRBD2 aligns across 7 bases. Sequencing was performed on peripheral blood. CDR3 nucleotides: TGTGCCAGCAGCTTACGCGGGAGCCCACAAAAGAACACCGGGGAGCTGTTTTTT. This codes for CASSLRGSPQKNTGELFF. Full variable domain (remainder filled in from reference TRBV5-6 and TRBJ2-2): DAGVTQSPTHLIKTRGQQVTLRCSPKSGHDTVSWYQQALGQGPQFIFQYYEEEERQRGNFPDRFSGHQFPNYSSELNVNALLLGDSALYLCASSLRGSPQKNTGELFFGEGSRLTVL.